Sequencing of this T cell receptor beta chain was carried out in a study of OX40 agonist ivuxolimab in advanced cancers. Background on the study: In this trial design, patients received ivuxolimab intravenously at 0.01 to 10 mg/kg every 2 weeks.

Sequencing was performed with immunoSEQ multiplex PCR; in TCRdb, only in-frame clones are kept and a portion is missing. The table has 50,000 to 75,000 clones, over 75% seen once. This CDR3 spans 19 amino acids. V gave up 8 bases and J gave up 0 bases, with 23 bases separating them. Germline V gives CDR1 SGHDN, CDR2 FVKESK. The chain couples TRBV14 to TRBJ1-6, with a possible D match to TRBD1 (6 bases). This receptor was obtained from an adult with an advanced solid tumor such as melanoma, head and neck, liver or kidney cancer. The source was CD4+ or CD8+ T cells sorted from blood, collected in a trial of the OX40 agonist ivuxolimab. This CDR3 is CASSPRPKQGSSYNSPLHF. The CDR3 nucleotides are TGTGCCAGCTCTCCAAGACCAAAACAGGGATCCTCCTATAATTCACCCCTCCACTTT.